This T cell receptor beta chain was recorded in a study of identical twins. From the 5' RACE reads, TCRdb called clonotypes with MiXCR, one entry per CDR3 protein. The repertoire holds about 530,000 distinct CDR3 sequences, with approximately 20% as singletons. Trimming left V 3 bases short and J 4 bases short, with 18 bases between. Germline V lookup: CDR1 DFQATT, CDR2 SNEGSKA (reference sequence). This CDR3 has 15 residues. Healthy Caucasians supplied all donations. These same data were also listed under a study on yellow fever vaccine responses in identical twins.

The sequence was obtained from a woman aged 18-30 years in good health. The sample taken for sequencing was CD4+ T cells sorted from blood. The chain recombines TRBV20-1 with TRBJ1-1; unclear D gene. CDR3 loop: CSASPPRTARTEAFF. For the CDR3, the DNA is TGCAGTGCTAGTCCACCCCGGACCGCCCGCACTGAAGCTTTCTTT.